The sequence of this T cell receptor beta chain was determined in a study of Graves' ophthalmopathy and Graves' hyperthyroidism. Broader study findings: Blood contained most expanded thyroid clonotypes exceeding 0.001 frequency.

Ophthalmopathic donors had moderate-to-severe activity, CAS ≥3 and NOSPECS ≥4, with disease that had lasted under 3 months. The authors amplified TCR beta CDR3 regions from RNA transcripts. Second-round multiplex PCR followed a first-round RT-PCR using HTBI primers. TCRdb analysed the multiplex PCR reads with MiXCR anew, one entry per CDR3 protein. This table has about 240,000 distinct CDR3 sequences, around 42% appearing once. At least ten counts were recorded for this clonotype. Its matching antigen is unknown. The CDR3 consists of 18 residues. Germline V gives CDR1 ENHRY, CDR2 SYGVKD. V lost 6 bases and J lost 0; bases outside the gene matches: 10.

The rearrangement links TRBV10-3 to TRBJ2-6; 8 bases align to TRBD2. The sequenced sample consisted of peripheral blood. The sequence was collected from an adult man with Graves' ophthalmopathy. The CDR3 here is CAIRTLTSAISGANVLTF. The CDR3 DNA sequence: TGTGCCATCAGGACCCTGACTAGCGCAATCTCTGGGGCCAACGTCCTGACTTTC.